The source of this T cell receptor (beta chain) is a study of shared clonotypes between healthy human individuals (dated by TCRdb to the early 2020s). Regarding the study in general: A couple of women and a few men aged 18 to 49 years were included in the cohort. For each donor, three plates each were used for CD4 naive and CD4 memory, two plates were used for CD8 naive, and one plate was used for CD8 memory. The study deeply sequenced blood TCR repertoires of five healthy adults to estimate repertoire size and the extent of clonotype sharing between individuals. Libraries were prepared and TCR repertoires were sequenced by different laboratories using diverse techniques, in order to increase sequencing depth and limit assay-specific biases. Leukapheresis yielded between about 0.85 and 10 billion PBMCs per donor.

As to this clone: What this receptor recognizes is not known. No quality values exist for individual bases; no much larger clone is one base distant.

Healthy HIV-negative adults with no recently reported acute infections or vaccinations were included as donors. All donors were Caucasian adults living in Nashville, Tennessee, USA. CD4+ T cells were enriched by magnetic negative selection, after which naive cells were positively selected on CD45RA and the negative fraction was taken as the memory subset. Blood was collected by leukapheresis, and PBMCs were isolated by Ficoll-Histopaque density gradient centrifugation and then cryopreserved in liquid nitrogen vapor phase. Analytical flow cytometry was used to check the purity and quantity of each magnetically sorted T cell population. Each sorted fraction had its genomic DNA isolated and then quantified by UV absorbance on a Nanodrop 2000c. CDR1 MNHEY and CDR2 SMNVEV are derived from the germline V gene (reference sequence). The CDR3 runs 14 residues from the cysteine to the phenylalanine. The read is trimmed to its CDR3 DNA, 42 bases read in frame from base 1. At the junction V is shortened by 4 bases and J by 0 bases, with 6 bases in between.

Results the study describes overall, beyond this receptor: The small number of donors limited the genetic and exposure-history diversity represented. Only blood was sampled, and tissue TCR repertoires likely differ from those in blood. When four donors were compared, the shared fraction of clonotypes was about 5.5% for naive CD4, over 3% for naive CD8, 2% to 2.5% for memory CD4, and less than 0.45% for memory CD8. Rarefaction of sorted-subset datasets indicated incomplete sequencing despite the large sequencing depth. Pairwise subsampling led to the expectation that sequencing depth would affect the degree of clonotype sharing among donors. Larger estimated clonotype richness was generally found for naive subsets than for memory subsets. Compared with non-shared clonotypes, clonotypes shared by all four sorted-subset donors had higher generation probabilities.

Using the deep immunoSEQ assay, multiplex PCR amplified TCR CDR3 regions from genomic DNA. Extracted genomic DNA from each cell subset was distributed evenly across all wells of several immunoSEQ 96-well plates, and each plate was treated as a replicate. For sorted subsets, approximately 0.2 ug of genomic DNA, equivalent to roughly 33,000 T cell genomes, went into each replicate PCR. The purified libraries were quantified using a Qubit 3.0 fluorometer, sized with a Bioanalyzer 2100, and then quantified again using the KAPA Library Quantification kit. Every immunoSEQ 96-well plate was sequenced on a dedicated single-read 150-cycle Illumina NextSeq 550 flow cell. Processing in the source paper ran as follows. Because the immunoSEQ output included only junctional sequences and no quality scores, the filtering could not be the same as the filtering used for full-length reads. To assign V/J genes and CDR3, sequences were annotated using PyIR, a Python wrapper for IgBLAST v1.9, with IMGT germline references. Reads with weak V/J assignments (E-value above 1e-6), missing CDR3, stop codons, out-of-frame junctions, or ambiguous translated residues were removed. V3J clonotypes were defined as sequences sharing the same inferred V gene, J gene, and CDR3 amino acid sequence. The percentage overlap between two repertoires was calculated by dividing the number of shared unique clonotypes by the size of the smaller repertoire. Three approaches were used to assess repertoire richness: RTK rarefaction, the Chao1 estimator, and Recon v2.1 estimates of unobserved clonotypes. For all TCRbeta clonotypes obtained by the gDNA method from a few donors, generation probabilities were computed with OLGA. TCRdb took this table from immuneACCESS and kept in-frame rearrangements with V and J called. Such tables lack part of the clones; where checked against another copy, unresolved V genes explain under half of the gap, and the rest is unexplained. The V and J calls and the clone size are those of that table, but D and trimming were determined from the DNA. Present in this sample are about 1.1 million clones, 70% to 80% of which were seen just once. The ten largest clones take up approximately 0.9% of the sample.

This TCR was sampled from a man aged 18 to 30 in good health. Some clones in this sample may be carry-over from other donors' samples. Sequences were obtained from memory CD4+ T cells from PBMCs. The sample's cell subset or site label is to be understood as: CD45RA-negative fraction. Recombination joined TRBV27 with TRBJ2-2, with the D segment identity uncertain. CDR3 protein: CASSWSTNTGELFF. The sequenced DNA is TGTGCCAGCAGTTGGTCGACGAACACCGGGGAGCTGTTTTTT.